This TCR beta chain was found in a study of regulatory T cells in long-lasting Graves disease (dated by TCRdb to the early 2020s). Regarding the complete study: Patients with newly diagnosed Graves' disease had been on antithyroid drugs for under 3 months. A total of around 35 samples were covered by TCR sequencing, comprising some 13 persistent and around 20 newly diagnosed Graves' disease patients. Patients with persistent Graves' disease were compared with patients with newly diagnosed Graves' disease using TCR sequencing and RNA sequencing of peripheral blood. The study was registered as a clinical trial and conducted in China.

This clonotype was counted between two and nine times. The antigen it binds to is not known. Base-call qualities are not available, and no considerably larger clone is one nucleotide away. The paper as a whole reports these results and caveats: As a limitation, the authors acknowledged that the small sample size may reduce accuracy. A larger number of public clonotypes was shared among persistent patients (under 3,000) than among newly diagnosed patients (around 970). Because the primary lesion, thyroid tissue, could not be accessed, the study looked at peripheral blood alone. Sequencing and analysis were restricted to the TCR beta chain. Compared with newly diagnosed patients, persistent Graves' disease patients had lower TCR Shannon entropy and fewer highly expanded clones, which suggests clonal expansion. Persistent disease showed preferential use of TRBV28, TRBJ1-2 and TRBJ2-5, whereas newly diagnosed disease favored TRBV20-1 and TRBJ2-1.

Interpreted using the paper, the time point label stands for: newly diagnosed GD, antithyroid drugs for less than 3 months. For both TCR sequencing and RNA sequencing, RNA was extracted from PBMCs using TRIzol. Graves' disease was diagnosed according to American Thyroid Association guidelines. The patients came from an endocrinology department in Xi'an, China. Each patient gave about 10 milliliters of peripheral blood, collected in an EDTA anticoagulant tube. PBMCs were isolated by Ficoll Paque Plus density gradient separation without further T cell sorting. RNA quality was checked with an Agilent 2100 Bioanalyzer and agarose gel, and concentration with a NanoDrop 2000. V gives up 2 bases and J gives up 0 bases, and the segment between their germline ends measures 14 bases. For CDR1 and CDR2, the germline V gene lists MDHEN and SYDVKM. Taken from cysteine to phenylalanine, the CDR3 has 17 residues. The retained sequence is limited to the CDR3, 51 bases, with the frame set at the first base.

Libraries were prepared through multiplex PCR. Data came from an Illumina HiSeq 4000. CDR3 regions were amplified by Arm-PCR with iRepertoire HTBI primers to construct TCR beta libraries. Before sequencing, the PCR products underwent gel purification. As for the authors' bioinformatics: A total of fewer than 80 TRBV and some 15 TRBJ segments were identified across samples and were used for gene usage analysis of CDR3 amino acid clonotypes. COPE and FqMerger were used to merge filtered high-quality paired reads into contigs. BLAST was used to align contigs to IMGT TRBV, TRBD and TRBJ reference genes, with CDR3 defined following IMGT. Highly expanded clones were defined as clonotypes with a frequency above 0.1%. Repertoire diversity was measured by Shannon entropy, and V-J evenness by the Gini coefficient. Public clonotypes were defined as clonotypes shared by more than one individual. Using fastp at Q25 and MiXCR, TCRdb reprocessed the public reads and kept productive beta chains. Every distinct CDR3 protein forms one entry, paired with its most common genes and DNA. The V and J calls reflect TCRdb's pipeline rather than the authors' work. Within this sample are hundreds of thousands of distinct CDR3 sequences, with more than 15% of them counted one time only. 25% of the sample is taken by the ten largest.

These data were also filed under a second study, of T cells in Graves' hyperthyroidism and ophthalmopathy. Per that second paper: Stable Graves' hyperthyroidism was defined as no progression to ophthalmopathy during 18 months of follow-up. The hyperthyroidism patients were between 18 and 65 years old and newly diagnosed, with a disease duration of less than 2 months. Patients with uncontrolled infections, other autoimmune diseases, pregnancy or lactation were excluded. Clinical symptoms, serum thyroxine and TRAb, thyroid ultrasound, and orbital computed tomography formed the basis for the diagnoses. The TCR CDR3 was subjected to a first round of RT-PCR using the HTBI primer set and the Qiagen OneStep RT-PCR kit. Blood samples also contained most of the expanded thyroid clonotypes (frequency above 0.001), which suggests that blood repertoires may reflect thyroid immune responses. In cross-validation, a model built on a 13 V-J signature told ophthalmopathy apart from stable hyperthyroidism with less than 90% sensitivity and approximately 81% specificity, and in testing the same model reached 80%/75%. In validation, the model predicted progression to ophthalmopathy with 55% to 71% sensitivity and about 73% specificity, a median of 6.5 months before onset. TCR V-J signatures able to tell the groups apart were searched for in a discovery cohort of 100 patients, of whom 40 to 45 had Graves' ophthalmopathy and about 55 had stable Graves' hyperthyroidism. Whether ophthalmopathy could be predicted prospectively was tested in an independent validation cohort made up of 18 to 20 hyperthyroidism patients plus 17 patients who later progressed to ophthalmopathy. The 90 to 100 discovery patients were randomly divided into training and test sets at a 7:3 ratio. In more than five Graves' hyperthyroidism patients, the study also compared T-cell repertoires from thyroid tissue with T-cell repertoires from blood. Once sampling was done, hyperthyroidism patients were given methimazole at a starting dose of 30 mg daily, whereas ophthalmopathy patients were given high-dose intravenous methylprednisolone. Libraries were constructed in a second round of multiplex PCR, after which size selection and purification were carried out. Paired-end sequencing of the libraries was performed with 100 bp reads on an Illumina HiSeq2000. SOAPnuke was used to process the raw data, with reads discarded if the reads contained adapters or uncalled bases, had a mean Phred below 15, or lacked an exact constant-primer or identifier match. High-quality paired reads were merged with COPE v1.2.5, and unique nucleotide sequences were defined as clonotypes. MiTCR v1.1 was used to align the clonotypes against IMGT TRBV, TRBD and TRBJ reference segments. Analysis was restricted to V-J combinations with a frequency above 0.0001, which covered 98% to 99.2% of repertoires. The TCS score was defined as F50 (clonal expansion) divided by E x V (chaos), with BLOSUM62-based TCRdist calculated between CDR3 peptides within each V-J. Welch's t-statistics and random forest reduced around 520 V-J features to 13, which were used in a naive Bayes classifier (R e1071). Sample size was not statistically predetermined, and investigators were not blinded to group allocation. According to the paper, TCR Vbeta CDR3 sequencing was carried out on some 140 peripheral blood samples, which came from fewer than 50 ophthalmopathy, approximately 78 hyperthyroidism and roughly 17 progressor patients.

The sequence derives from a woman aged 35-65 years with Graves disease. Donor details come from another sample of the same person, matched by shared clones. The sequence joins TRBV28 to TRBJ1-5, and TRBD1 may be the D gene, going by 6 matching bases. The sample consisted of peripheral blood mononuclear cells (PBMCs), taken at new diagnosis, from a patient treated with antithyroid drugs. The CDR3 loop reads CASSLQDKGGSNQPQHF. In nucleotides, the sequence is TGTGCCAGCAGTTTACAGGATAAAGGGGGTAGCAATCAGCCCCAGCATTTT. The variable domain in full, with residues beyond the CDR3 obtained from the reference TRBV28 and TRBJ1-5 genes, is DVKVTQSSRYLVKRTGEKVFLECVQDMDHENMFWYRQDPGLGLRLIYFSYDVKMKEKGDIPEGYSVSREKKERFSLILESASTNQTSMYLCASSLQDKGGSNQPQHFGDGTRLSIL.